The sample holds a few counts of the clone carrying this T cell receptor (beta chain). The data were obtained in a study of beta chain features in type 1 diabetes. Investigators reverse transcribed all isolated RNA, so they sequenced expressed TCRB transcripts. Millions of reads was the average for naive, central memory and regulatory T cell samples. Sequenced by immunoSEQ multiplex PCR; TCRdb stores in-frame clones only, minus some. The repertoire holds around 500,000 clones, with over 10% as singletons. The CDR3 covers 16 residues. The germline CDR1 and CDR2 sequences are MGHDK and SYGVNS. V was pared by 4 bases and J by 4 bases, with 6 bases of the junction left unmatched.

This sequence was found in a woman aged 18-29 years in good health. The V gene is TRBV25-1, the J gene TRBJ2-1, with 11 bases that match TRBD1. Material: naive CD4+ T cells from blood. CDR3 sequence: CASSVPGTGGYNEQFF. CDR3 DNA sequence: TGTGCCAGCAGTGTACCCGGGACAGGGGGATACAATGAGCAGTTCTTC.